The present T cell receptor (beta chain) was sequenced within a study of T cell clonality in common variable immunodeficiency (dated by TCRdb to the mid-2010s). CVID samples and control samples contributed equivalent amounts of genomic DNA as sequencing input. For every sample, a 60 bp segment covering the rearranged TCRbeta CDR3 region was amplified and then sequenced. The immunoSEQ assay, a bias-corrected multiplex PCR combined with high-throughput sequencing, was used for TCRbeta amplification. Per the source publication's procedure: Every unique nucleotide sequence was considered a clone and was annotated with V, D and J genes, copy number and frequency. Sequences were labeled productive if in frame, and non-productive if out of frame or containing stop codons. Clonality was calculated from Shannon's entropy as previously described. The predicted amino acid sequences of productive clones were used to derive mean CDR3 Kyte-Doolittle hydropathy. Hierarchical clustering of scaled V gene usage was performed with the R hclust function using Manhattan distance and complete linkage. Sharing of clones by CDR3 amino acid sequence was evaluated by resampling 12 repertoires per group over 100 rounds. The repertoires were searched for more than 65 published EBV-specific and fewer than 250 published CMV-specific TCRbeta sequences. A couple of CVID samples that yielded fewer than 10,000 sequences were excluded from the analysis, so approximately 40 CVID repertoires were retained. Imported from immuneACCESS, the table was reduced by TCRdb to in-frame sequences with V and J called. These copies leave out some clones; in studies compared against another copy, an unresolved V gene accounts for under half, and the cause of the remainder is not known. Clonal size and the V and J genes are those of that table, whereas D and trimming came from the DNA. The sample counts about 45,000 clones, each observed more than once. The ten largest clones represent about 0.67% of the sample.

V is trimmed back by 2 bases and J by 2 bases, and the junction contains 6 bases that no gene match accounts for. The CDR3 spans 19 residues, from the cysteine through the phenylalanine. Sequencing covers 48 bases of the CDR3, shown here with the frame starting at base 1. According to the germline V gene (reference sequence), CDR1 reads LNHDA and CDR2 reads SQIVND. This clone was observed a handful of times. Its antigen is currently not known. The read terminates 3 residues ahead of where the CDR3 ends, so the germline J gene completes it. Most of the CVID patients and most of the healthy controls were of Caucasian heritage. Heparinized peripheral whole blood samples of roughly 5 to 8.5 ml were obtained from each donor. Genomic DNA from adults with common variable immune deficiency (CVID) and from healthy adult controls was used for sequencing of TCRbeta CDR3 repertoires. A total of some 22 healthy adult volunteers (roughly 12 female and approximately 10 male; age range about 23 to 75 years, mean age around 32) were included in the control group. Diluted blood was density-centrifuged over Hypaque 1077 or Ficoll-Paque to isolate peripheral blood mononuclear cells. Genomic DNA was extracted from unsorted mononuclear cells by Qiagen column purification or by a centrifugation-based method.

The paper as a whole reports these results and caveats: Even though DNA input was the same, control samples had an average of around 81,000 unique sequences each, compared with roughly 34,000 in CVID samples. Healthy controls shared more TCRbeta clones with each other than CVID subjects shared among themselves (p < 0.0001). Compared with healthy controls, CVID subjects showed increased TCRbeta clonality (t-test p = 0.018), a feature most characteristic of about a third of subjects. Fewer deletions and N-nucleotide insertions were reportedly observed in CVID TCRbeta sequences, and highly modified clones with 13 or more V deletions were reportedly absent from CVID TCRbeta sequences. Correlations between repertoire features and clinical complications were limited by patient heterogeneity within the CVID cohort. According to the authors, figuring out what caused the increased clonality in CVID would require sequencing the repertoires of T cell subpopulations.

The receptor chain draws on TRBV19 and TRBJ2-2; 15 junctional bases match TRBD2. Input material: peripheral blood mononuclear cells. This TCR was sampled from a person aged 18-70 years in good health. The CDR3 loop reads CASSIRGLAGGGNTGELFF. The part of the CDR3 DNA that was read is TGTGCCAGTAGTATACGGGGACTAGCGGGGGGAGGTAACACCGGGGAG.